Below, 29 T cell receptor beta chains from the same sample are listed, as sequenced in a study of T cell repertoires in cytomegalovirus infection. TCRdb ran MiXCR on the reads and lists one entry per CDR3 protein. The sample consists of more than 400,000 distinct CDR3 sequences, about 30% of them appearing once. Specimen: PBMCs. These receptors all come from a human donor in good health (CMV status not recorded). Some clones in this sample may be carry-over from other donors' samples.

The chain combines TRBV4-1 with TRBJ1-2; TRBD1 matches 7 bases. Losses at the gene ends were 0 bases for V and 7 bases for J; bases not matched to a gene: 5. The germline CDR1 and CDR2 sequences are MGHRA and YSYEKL. This CDR3 is built from 14 residues. Here the CDR3 reads CASSQDDRVGGYTF. CDR3 bases: TGCGCCAGCAGCCAAGACGACAGGGTTGGTGGCTACACCTTC.

The table lists this clonotype with a count of one. This chain joins TRBV28 and TRBJ2-1, with a tentative D call TRBD1 (5 bases). V dropped 7 bases and J dropped 0 bases, with 13 bases sitting between them. Per germline, CDR1 MDHEN and CDR2 SYDVKM. The CDR3 covers 15 residues. CDR3 DNA: TGTGCCAGCAAAGGGGCTCCAAGCTCCTACAATGAGCAGTTCTTC. Encoded protein: CASKGAPSSYNEQFF.

The V gene is TRBV20-1, the J gene TRBJ2-1, with D unclear. V lost 1 base and J lost 0, with 13 bases in between. Germline-derived CDR1 and CDR2 are DFQATT and SNEGSKA (reference sequence). There are 16 residues in the CDR3. The CDR3 DNA reads as TGCAGTGCTAGAGTTGGGAAGACGAGCTCCTACAATGAGCAGTTCTTC. Residues: CSARVGKTSSYNEQFF.

This clonotype was seen a few times. J is TRBJ2-5 and V is TRBV7-9; 7 nucleotides match TRBD2. V gave up 1 base and J gave up 2 bases; unmatched junction bases: 4. Germline CDR1 SEHNR, CDR2 FQNEAQ (reference sequence). This CDR3 region has 15 residues. The chain's CDR3 is CASSLGAGIQETQYF. CDR3 in DNA: TGTGCCAGCAGCTTAGGAGCGGGAATTCAAGAGACCCAGTACTTC.

In this sample, this clonotype turned up many times. The J gene is TRBJ2-1, the V gene TRBV7-6; 9 bases are a match to TRBD2. V lost 4 bases and J lost 9; bases outside the gene matches: 4. Looked up from germline, CDR1 is SGHVS and CDR2 is FNYEAQ. The CDR3 consists of 13 residues. In nucleotides, the CDR3 is TGTGCCAGCAGCTCCTGGACTAGCGTTGAGCAGTTCTTC. Translation: CASSSWTSVEQFF.

The chain links TRBV20-1 to TRBJ1-6, with TRBD1 matching 9 bases. Germline CDR1 DFQATT, CDR2 SNEGSKA (reference sequence). The V segment lost 4 bases and the J segment 4 bases; nucleotides outside the gene matches: 8. CDR3 size: 16 residues. CDR3 amino acids: CSATRYGQGYNSPLHF. CDR3 bases: TGCAGTGCTACCCGCTACGGACAGGGGTATAATTCACCCCTCCACTTT.

The rearrangement uses TRBV12-3 or TRBV12-4 and TRBJ2-5, with TRBD2 as a possible D gene (6 bases). The CDR3 is 15 residues long. V dropped 4 bases and J dropped 4 bases, with 16 bases sitting between them. As DNA, the CDR3 is TGTGCCAGCAGTTACGCGGGAACGGGCCCAGAGACCCAGTACTTC. Translating it yields CASSYAGTGPETQYF.

V is TRBV9 and J is TRBJ1-4; the D gene is possibly TRBD1 (6 bases). Germline values: CDR1 SGDLS, CDR2 YYNGEE. The CDR3 consists of 13 residues. Trimming took 4 bases from V and 8 from J, leaving 12 bases between them. The DNA of the CDR3 is TGTGCCAGCAGCCCGGTGGACAGCGAAAAACTGTTTTTT. Its protein is CASSPVDSEKLFF. The full variable domain, completed using reference TRBV9 and TRBJ1-4, is DSGVTQTPKHLITATGQRVTLRCSPRSGDLSVYWYQQSLDQGLQFLIQYYNGEERAKGNILERFSAQQFPDLHSELNLSSLELGDSALYFCASSPVDSEKLFFGSGTQLSVL.

The chain employs TRBV20-1 and TRBJ2-1; weak D call: TRBD2 (6 bases). The germline gives CDR1 DFQATT, CDR2 SNEGSKA (reference sequence). Deletions cut 0 bases from V and 6 bases from J, with 12 bases between. The CDR3 totals 14 residues. The CDR3, as DNA: TGCAGTGCTAGAGATCTAGCGAGGTTCAATGAGCAGTTCTTC. Translating it yields CSARDLARFNEQFF.

This clonotype was picked up a small number of times. This rearrangement joins TRBV28 to TRBJ2-2; the D gene is possibly TRBD1 (6 bases). Trimming pared 8 bases from V and 6 bases from J, leaving 13 bases between. The CDR3 has 13 amino acids. CDR1 is MDHEN and CDR2 is SYDVKM in the germline V gene. Here the CDR3 reads CASRTARPGELFF. CDR3 DNA sequence: TGTGCCAGCCGGACAGCCCGACCCGGGGAGCTGTTTTTT.

This clonotype was recorded a few times. This sequence joins TRBV7-9 and TRBJ1-1, with TRBD1 matching over 10 bases. The germline V gene encodes CDR1 SEHNR and CDR2 FQNEAQ (reference sequence). J was trimmed by 6 bases and V by 4 bases; bases with no gene match: 8. This CDR3 contains 15 residues. This CDR3 reads CASSSGTGVTPEAFF. The DNA of the CDR3 is TGTGCCAGCAGCTCGGGGACAGGGGTGACCCCTGAAGCTTTCTTT.

The V and J genes are TRBV2 and TRBJ1-2; D call uncertain. Germline V gene sequence: CDR1 SNHLY, CDR2 FYNNEI. The CDR3 covers 11 residues. Trimming took off 9 bases at V and 0 bases at J, with 5 bases between the two ends. The CDR3 nucleotides are TGTGCCAGGGGTACTAACTATGGCTACACCTTC. Amino acid sequence: CARGTNYGYTF.

This clonotype came up a few times. The chain joins TRBV19 to TRBJ2-1; 10 nucleotides align to TRBD1. The CDR3 has 16 residues. Germline values: CDR1 LNHDA, CDR2 SQIVND (reference sequence). V shed 10 bases and J 5 bases; nucleotides not matched to a gene: 14. In DNA, the CDR3 is TGTGCCACCAACACCCCCGGGACAGGGGTCGACAATGAGCAGTTCTTC. Protein sequence: CATNTPGTGVDNEQFF.

This clonotype has a count of ten or more. The rearrangement uses TRBV6-5 and TRBJ1-1; the D is unclear. The CDR3 is made up of 15 amino acids. The V end lost 0 bases, the J end lost 3 bases, and 11 bases lay between the germline ends. The V gene's germline CDR1 is MNHEY and CDR2 SVGAGI. This chain's CDR3 is CASSYSGLTHTEAFF. The CDR3 coding sequence is TGTGCCAGCAGTTACTCGGGGTTGACTCACACTGAAGCTTTCTTT.

The chain uses TRBV5-1 and TRBJ2-7; no definite D call. Germline V lookup: CDR1 SGHRS, CDR2 YFSETQ. The CDR3 is 18 amino acids. Trimming stripped 3 bases from V and 0 bases from J, with 22 bases between. Here the CDR3 DNA reads TGCGCCAGCAGCTCGCCTGCCGGCTTAAGAAGTGGCTCCTACGAGCAGTACGTC. The encoded protein is CASSSPAGLRSGSYEQYV.

This clonotype was observed at least ten times. The rearrangement links TRBV11-2 to TRBJ2-1, with TRBD2 matching 14 bases. V was clipped by 1 base and J by 10 bases; unmatched bases: 6. This CDR3 region has 16 residues. The germline CDR1 and CDR2 sequences are SGHAT and FQNNGV. This chain's CDR3 is CASSLAVGLAGEEQFF. Written as DNA, the CDR3 is TGTGCCAGCAGCTTAGCCGTGGGACTAGCGGGAGAGGAGCAGTTCTTC.

V is TRBV28 and J is TRBJ2-2; D might be TRBD1 (5 bases). CDR3 size: 16 residues. V dropped 5 bases and J dropped 5 bases, with 18 bases sitting between them. The germline CDR1 and CDR2 sequences are MDHEN and SYDVKM. The DNA of the CDR3 is TGTGCCAGCAGTCCCACCCCAGGGTATGGGACCGGGGAGCTGTTTTTT. Translation gives CASSPTPGYGTGELFF.

This clonotype was seen ten or more times. DNA for the CDR3: TGTGCCAGCAGTTTATTGCAGGGTTTGAGGCAGCCCCAGCATTTT. Translating gives CASSLLQGLRQPQHF. J is TRBJ1-5 and V is TRBV12-3 or TRBV12-4; weak D call: TRBD1 (5 bases). The CDR3 runs 15 residues. V was pared by 2 bases and J by 7 bases, with 15 bases between.

This clonotype has a count of ten or more. The chain is built from TRBV7-2 and TRBJ1-1; D might be TRBD1 (5 bases). The CDR3 spans 18 residues. Germline values: CDR1 SGHTA, CDR2 FQGNSA. The ends were cut back, 1 base at V and 0 bases at J, with 18 bases in the middle. In DNA, the CDR3 is TGTGCCAGCAGCTTAGGGGGGTGGGAGCTGGAGATGAACACTGAAGCTTTCTTT. Translated, it gives CASSLGGWELEMNTEAFF. Full variable domain (remainder filled in from reference TRBV7-2 and TRBJ1-1): GAGVSQSPSNKVTEKGKDVELRCDPISGHTALYWYRQSLGQGLEFLIYFQGNSAPDKSGLPSDRFSAERTGGSVSTLTIQRTQQEDSAVYLCASSLGGWELEMNTEAFFGQGTRLTVV.

This clonotype was counted only a few times. This sequence joins TRBV18 and TRBJ2-3, with D tentatively TRBD2 (5 bases). Germline V gene lookup returns CDR1 KGHSH and CDR2 LQKENI. This CDR3 region has 17 residues. The ends were cut back, 2 bases at V and 2 bases at J, with 17 bases in the middle. CDR3 DNA: TGTGCCAGCTCACCATTGGGTCCAGGACTTTCCACAGATACGCAGTATTTT. It codes for CASSPLGPGLSTDTQYF.

In its sample, this clonotype was seen once. CDR3 sequence: CSARPPGLGDTEAFF. In DNA form, the CDR3 reads TGCAGTGCCCGTCCCCCCGGGTTAGGCGACACTGAAGCTTTCTTT. This sequence joins TRBV20-1 and TRBJ1-1; D unclear. The CDR3 loop spans 15 amino acids. V was clipped by 6 bases and J by 3 bases, with 20 bases between them. The germline CDR1 and CDR2 sequences are DFQATT and SNEGSKA (reference sequence).

This clonotype was observed a few times. The chain employs TRBV20-1 and TRBJ2-5; D perhaps matches TRBD1 (5 bases). The CDR3 covers 13 residues. CDR1 and CDR2 (germline): DFQATT, SNEGSKA (reference sequence). V lost 3 bases to trimming and J lost 6 bases, with 14 bases between them. CDR3 sequence reads: CSASQGVGKTQYF. DNA for the CDR3: TGCAGTGCTAGTCAAGGGGTGGGAAAGACCCAGTACTTC.

V usage is TRBV27 and J usage is TRBJ2-1; 10 bases fit TRBD1. Per germline, CDR1 MNHEY and CDR2 SMNVEV (reference sequence). The CDR3 totals 15 residues. V shed 6 bases, J shed 4 bases, and the junction held 6 bases outside the gene matches. DNA for the CDR3: TGTGCCAGCAGGCGACCGGGACAGGGGTACAATGAGCAGTTCTTC. Translating gives CASRRPGQGYNEQFF.

The chain joins TRBV6-2 or TRBV6-3 to TRBJ2-1; no clear D. The germline V gene encodes CDR1 MNHEY and CDR2 SVGEGT. The germline V and J ends were trimmed by 1 base and 9 bases, with 7 bases remaining between them. This CDR3 has 12 amino acids. The CDR3 here is CASSYFAAEQFF. CDR3 in DNA: TGTGCCAGCAGTTACTTCGCTGCTGAGCAGTTCTTC.

In its sample, this clonotype was seen a few times. This chain links TRBV7-9 with TRBJ1-1; 9 nucleotides line up with TRBD1. The V gene end was trimmed by 3 bases and the J gene end by 4 bases; junction bases not matched to a gene: 9. The CDR3 is made up of 16 amino acids. Germline CDR1 and CDR2: SEHNR and FQNEAQ (reference sequence). The CDR3 sequence: CASSFRRDRAITEAFF. Written as DNA, the CDR3 is TGTGCCAGCAGCTTTCGGCGGGACAGGGCTATCACTGAAGCTTTCTTT. Full variable domain (rest looked up from reference TRBV7-9 and TRBJ1-1): DTGVSQNPRHKITKRGQNVTFRCDPISEHNRLYWYRQTLGQGPEFLTYFQNEAQLEKSRLLSDRFSAERPKGSFSTLEIQRTEQGDSAMYLCASSFRRDRAITEAFFGQGTRLTVV.

This clonotype has more than one count but fewer than ten. The CDR3 region has the DNA TGTGCCACCAGCACAAGCTCGGGACTAGCTTCGAGAGGGGAGCAGTTCTTC. Its translation is CATSTSSGLASRGEQFF. This chain joins TRBV15 and TRBJ2-1, with 9 bases fitting TRBD2. The trim removed 4 bases at V and 10 bases at J, leaving 17 bases unmatched. Per the germline V gene, CDR1 is LNHNV and CDR2 is YYDKDF (reference sequence). This CDR3 spans 17 amino acids.

This clonotype was detected a few times. The J gene is TRBJ1-3, the V gene TRBV7-9; a possible D gene is TRBD1 (5 bases). Germline V lookup: CDR1 SEHNR, CDR2 FQNEAQ (reference sequence). CDR3 size: 14 residues. Trimming removed 5 bases at V and 2 bases at J, with 10 bases between. The CDR3 loop is CASSQDTTGNTIYF. The CDR3 coding sequence is TGTGCCAGCAGCCAGGACACTACTGGAAACACCATATATTTT. Full variable domain (outside the CDR3, taken from reference TRBV7-9 and TRBJ1-3): DTGVSQNPRHKITKRGQNVTFRCDPISEHNRLYWYRQTLGQGPEFLTYFQNEAQLEKSRLLSDRFSAERPKGSFSTLEIQRTEQGDSAMYLCASSQDTTGNTIYFGEGSWLTVV.

The V and J genes are TRBV2 and TRBJ2-2, with D maybe TRBD2 (5 bases). CDR3 size: 14 residues. Germline V gene data show CDR1 as SNHLY and CDR2 as FYNNEI. V dropped 4 bases and J dropped 5 bases, with 11 bases sitting between them. CDR3 protein: CASSGGSTTGELFF. As DNA, the CDR3 is TGTGCCAGCAGTGGCGGGTCTACTACCGGGGAGCTGTTTTTT. The full variable domain, with the rest looked up from reference TRBV2 and TRBJ2-2, is EPEVTQTPSHQVTQMGQEVILRCVPISNHLYFYWYRQILGQKVEFLVSFYNNEISEKSEIFDDQFSVERPDGSNFTLKIRSTKLEDSAMYFCASSGGSTTGELFFGEGSRLTVL.

The V gene is TRBV4-1, the J gene TRBJ1-1; no reliable D call. The V and J ends lost 0 bases and 7 bases respectively, with 9 bases between them. Germline V gives CDR1 MGHRA, CDR2 YSYEKL. This CDR3 is built from 13 residues. This CDR3 is CASSQDGSREAFF. CDR3 bases: TGCGCCAGCAGCCAAGATGGGTCCCGTGAAGCTTTCTTT.